The 18 T cell receptor beta chains reported below all come from one sample, sequenced in a study of human T cells and chemical hapten exposure. Time point described: patch test 2, 6 weeks after DPC sensitization. The treatment is: therapeutic diphenylcyclopropenone sensitization with weekly scalp DPC. TCRdb processed the RACE reads anew with MiXCR; each CDR3 protein has one entry. The table records a few hundred thousand distinct CDR3 sequences, about 6% of them present only once. Specimen: whole blood, collected in connection with sensitization to the hapten diphenylcyclopropenone (DPC). The receptor set was obtained from a woman younger than 30 with alopecia areata. Some clones in this sample may be carry-over from other donors' samples.

The CDR3: CATSDGTGGTDTQYF. For the CDR3, the DNA is TGTGCCACCAGTGATGGGACAGGAGGCACAGATACGCAGTATTTT. The chain combines TRBV24-1 with TRBJ2-3; 8 bases agree with TRBD1. The germline gives CDR1 KGHDR, CDR2 SFDVKD. The CDR3 consists of 15 residues. The V segment lost 3 bases and the J segment 1 base; nucleotides outside the gene matches: 2.

This clonotype was seen repeatedly, ten times or more. The rearrangement links TRBV5-5 to TRBJ2-7; maybe TRBD1 (5 bases). Looked up from germline, CDR1 is SGHKS and CDR2 is YYEKEE (reference sequence). V lost 2 bases, J lost 5 bases, and 11 bases lay in between. The CDR3 loop spans 13 amino acids. CDR3 coding DNA: TGTGCCAGCAGCTTTATTCTAGGGGACGAGCAGTACTTC. It yields the protein CASSFILGDEQYF.

The chain recombines TRBV6-2 or TRBV6-3 with TRBJ1-2; D unresolved. CDR1 and CDR2 (germline): MNHEY, SVGEGT. The V and J ends lost 8 bases and 2 bases respectively, with 18 bases between them. The CDR3 is made up of 15 amino acids. CDR3 DNA sequence: TGTGCCAGCGCATCCCCTGGGAGGGTGAACTATGGCTACACCTTC. This sequence encodes CASASPGRVNYGYTF.

This clonotype was seen a few times. This sequence joins TRBV4-1 and TRBJ2-4, with D tentatively TRBD2 (6 bases). Germline V CDR1 and CDR2: MGHRA, YSYEKL. V shed 4 bases and J shed 6 bases, with 19 bases lying between them. The CDR3 covers 16 residues. CDR3 loop: CASSPLEGGELNIQYF. DNA for the CDR3: TGCGCCAGCAGCCCCCTCGAAGGCGGGGAACTAAACATTCAGTACTTC.

The chain links TRBV12-3 or TRBV12-4 to TRBJ2-1; D ambiguous. Deletions cut 6 bases from V and 0 bases from J, with 12 bases between. This CDR3 has 15 amino acids. The chain's CDR3 is CASRRQLGSYNEQFF. For the CDR3, the DNA is TGTGCCAGCAGACGCCAACTGGGCTCCTACAATGAGCAGTTCTTC.

This clonotype was counted at least ten times. This chain joins TRBV14 and TRBJ1-1; 7 bases fit TRBD1. Germline loops: CDR1 SGHDN, CDR2 FVKESK. Germline trimming cut 0 bases from V and 9 bases from J; bases unmatched to any gene: 7. The CDR3 runs 14 residues. CDR3 sequence reads: CASSQDWAGGKAFF. CDR3 DNA: TGTGCCAGCAGCCAAGATTGGGCAGGGGGTAAAGCTTTCTTT.

V usage is TRBV12-3 or TRBV12-4 and J usage is TRBJ1-2; 8 nucleotides match TRBD1. The CDR3 totals 15 residues. The trim removed 5 bases at V and 2 bases at J, leaving 7 bases unmatched. CDR3 region: CASSPRTGSNYGYTF. The CDR3 DNA is TGTGCCAGCAGTCCCCGGACAGGGTCAAACTATGGCTACACCTTC.

This clonotype was observed at least ten times. J is TRBJ1-6 and V is TRBV10-3; no reliable D call. The CDR3 totals 17 residues. The V end lost 1 base, the J end lost 0 bases, and 10 bases lay between the germline ends. The germline V gene encodes CDR1 ENHRY and CDR2 SYGVKD. This CDR3 reads CAISELLVASYNSPLHF. Here the CDR3 DNA reads TGTGCCATCAGTGAGTTGTTAGTAGCCTCCTATAATTCACCCCTCCACTTT.

This clonotype was found many times. The chain couples TRBV20-1 to TRBJ1-4; D gene ambiguous. The CDR3 contains 13 residues. Deletions cut 3 bases from V and 8 bases from J, with 13 bases between. Germline-derived CDR1 and CDR2 are DFQATT and SNEGSKA (reference sequence). As DNA, the CDR3 is TGCAGTGCTAGTATAGGGCTGGGGGAAAAACTGTTTTTT. Translating it yields CSASIGLGEKLFF.

The chain carries TRBV12-3 or TRBV12-4 and TRBJ2-7; 7 bases fit TRBD2. The CDR3 has 14 residues. The J segment lost 1 base and the V segment lost 7 bases, leaving 7 bases of the junction unmatched. CDR3 DNA sequence: TGTGCCAGCACCCGGGGAGGGGAATCCTACGAGCAGTACTTC. It encodes CASTRGGESYEQYF.

Remarks on this clonotype: A much larger clone lies a single base off, so this may be a read error. J is TRBJ2-3 and V is TRBV9; 7 bases map to TRBD1. The CDR3 runs to 14 residues. Germline CDR1 is SGDLS and CDR2 is YYNGEE. The CDR3 nucleotides are TGTGCCAGCAGCGTACAGGGGGTCACAGATACGCTGTATTTT. Residues: CASSVQGVTDTLYF.

This clonotype occurred many times. The chain has TRBV7-2 and TRBJ1-4; a weak D match, TRBD1 (6 bases). Trimming removed 1 base at V and 12 bases at J, with 9 bases between. This CDR3 region has 12 residues. In germline, CDR1 is SGHTA, CDR2 FQGNSA. CDR3: CASSLDGGQLFF. CDR3 in DNA: TGTGCCAGCAGCTTAGACGGGGGCCAACTGTTTTTT. Together with reference TRBV7-2 and TRBJ1-4, the CDR3 gives the full variable domain: GAGVSQSPSNKVTEKGKDVELRCDPISGHTALYWYRQSLGQGLEFLIYFQGNSAPDKSGLPSDRFSAERTGGSVSTLTIQRTQQEDSAVYLCASSLDGGQLFFGSGTQLSVL.

This clonotype was seen more than once but under ten times. The chain uses TRBV6-2 or TRBV6-3 and TRBJ1-1; the D is unclear. The CDR3 spans 13 residues. The germline CDR1 and CDR2 sequences are MNHEY and SVGEGT. Trimming took 6 bases from V and 7 from J, leaving 15 bases between them. This CDR3 reads CASSHSSPGEAFF. CDR3 nucleotides: TGTGCCAGCAGCCACTCTTCCCCCGGTGAAGCTTTCTTT.

The chain has TRBV12-3 or TRBV12-4 and TRBJ2-7, with TRBD1 matching 11 bases. V was clipped by 3 bases and J by 4 bases; unmatched bases: 8. The CDR3 has 16 amino acids. The CDR3, as DNA: TGTGCCAGCAGTTTCGATCGGGACAGGGGGAGATACGAGCAGTACTTC. It encodes CASSFDRDRGRYEQYF.

This clonotype turned up a few times. This chain connects TRBV6-5 to TRBJ2-5; D remains ambiguous. There are 13 residues in the CDR3. Trimming removed 4 bases from V and 3 bases from J, with 9 bases in between. The germline CDR1 and CDR2 sequences are MNHEY and SVGAGI. The CDR3 sequence: CASSSNWKETQYF. The DNA for the CDR3 is TGTGCCAGCAGTTCGAACTGGAAAGAGACCCAGTACTTC.

This clonotype came up a few times. The CDR3 loop reads CATSPALGIQPQHF. The CDR3 DNA reads as TGTGCCACCAGCCCCGCATTAGGGATTCAGCCCCAGCATTTT. The genes are TRBV24-1 and TRBJ1-5, with D unresolved. This CDR3 spans 14 amino acids. Trimming shortened V by 7 bases and J by 6 bases, and 15 bases separated the two germline ends. Per germline, CDR1 KGHDR and CDR2 SFDVKD.

V usage is TRBV24-1 and J usage is TRBJ2-6, with D possibly being TRBD1 (5 bases). CDR1 and CDR2 (germline): KGHDR, SFDVKD. The V and J ends lost 3 bases and 4 bases respectively, with 9 bases between them. The CDR3 is made up of 15 amino acids. This CDR3 is CATSDQGTGANVLTF. As DNA, the CDR3 is TGTGCCACCAGTGATCAGGGAACCGGGGCCAACGTCCTGACTTTC.

At least ten counts were recorded for this clonotype. The CDR3 bases are TGTGCCAGCAGCTCCAAAGGGTCCGAAGAAGCTTTCTTT. It specifies CASSSKGSEEAFF. This chain links TRBV5-4 with TRBJ1-1; D is unclear. This CDR3 has 13 residues. Germline V gives CDR1 SGHNT, CDR2 YYREEE (reference sequence). Trimming cost V 3 bases and J 8 bases, with 14 bases left between them.